This TCR beta chain was sequenced for a study of cytomegalovirus exposure and HLA in healthy donors. The PCR used 60 Vbeta and 13 Jbeta primers. Only in-frame clones appear in the TCRdb table, and some are missing; sequencing was by immunoSEQ multiplex PCR. This table holds about 110,000 clones, roughly 82% found once. V lost 2 bases, J lost 4 bases, and 3 bases stayed unmatched. Germline V gene lookup returns CDR1 MNHNY and CDR2 SVGAGI (reference sequence). The CDR3 runs to 15 residues. The chain carries TRBV6-6 and TRBJ2-1; TRBD1 matches 9 bases. Sequenced: PBMCs. The receptor was derived from a woman aged 45-65 years in good health and CMV-seropositive. CDR3 protein: CASSYRGQGYNEQFF. CDR3 DNA: TGTGCCAGCAGTTACAGGGGACAGGGATACAATGAGCAGTTCTTC.